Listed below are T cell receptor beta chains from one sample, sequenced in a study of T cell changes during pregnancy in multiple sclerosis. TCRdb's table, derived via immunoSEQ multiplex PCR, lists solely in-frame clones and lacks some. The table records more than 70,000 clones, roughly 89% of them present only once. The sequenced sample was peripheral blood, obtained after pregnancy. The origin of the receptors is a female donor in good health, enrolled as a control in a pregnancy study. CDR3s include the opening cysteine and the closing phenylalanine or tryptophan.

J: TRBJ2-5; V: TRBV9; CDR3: CASSVDAGGPQETQYF
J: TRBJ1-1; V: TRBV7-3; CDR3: CASSLTYKGNSEAFF
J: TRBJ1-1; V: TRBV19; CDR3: CATHRGDTEAFF
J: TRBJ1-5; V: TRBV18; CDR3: CASSLPDSNQPQHF
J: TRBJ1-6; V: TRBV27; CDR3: CASSSGQQNSPLHF
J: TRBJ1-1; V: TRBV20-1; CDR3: CSASGGRAFF
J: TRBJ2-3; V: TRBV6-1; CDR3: CASSEATGGTDTQYF
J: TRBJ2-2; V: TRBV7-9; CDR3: CASSSKGSTGELFF
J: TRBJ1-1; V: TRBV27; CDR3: CASSWGQNTEAFF
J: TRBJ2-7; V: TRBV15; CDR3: CATSISSYEQYF
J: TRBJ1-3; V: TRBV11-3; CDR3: CASRRQGPLSYNTIYF
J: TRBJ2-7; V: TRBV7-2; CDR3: CASSRTSSGGAVYEQYF
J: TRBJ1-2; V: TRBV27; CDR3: CASSLPRGDGYTF
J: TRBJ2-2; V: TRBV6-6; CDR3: CASRRGQDSTGELFF
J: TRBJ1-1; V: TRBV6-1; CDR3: CASRETGRDTEAFF
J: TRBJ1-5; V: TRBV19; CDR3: CASRYRDRREPQHF
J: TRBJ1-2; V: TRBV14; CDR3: CASSQDVGGRNYGYTF
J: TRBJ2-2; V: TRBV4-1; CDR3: CASSSGGRTGELFF
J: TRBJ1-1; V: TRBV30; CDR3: CAWSVQGNTEAFF
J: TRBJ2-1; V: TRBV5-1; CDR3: CASSSYSNNEQFF
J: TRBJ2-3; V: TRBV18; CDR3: CASSRSGANTDTQYF
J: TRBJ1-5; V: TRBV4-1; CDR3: CASSQRDSVYQPQHF
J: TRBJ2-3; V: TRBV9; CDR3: CASSVADRGTKYF
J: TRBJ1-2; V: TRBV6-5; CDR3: CASTRDRGGGYTF
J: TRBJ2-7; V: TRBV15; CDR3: CATREGYEQYF
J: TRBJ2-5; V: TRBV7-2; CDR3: CASSAGTPSGETQYF
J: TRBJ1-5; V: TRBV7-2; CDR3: CASSLVASWGHQHF
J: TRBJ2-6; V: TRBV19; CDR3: CASSIEVDRGTVGANVLTF
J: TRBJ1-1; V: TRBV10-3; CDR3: CAISEYERTEAFF
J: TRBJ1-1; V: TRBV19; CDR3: CASSIAGVTEAFF
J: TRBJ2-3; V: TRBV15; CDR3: CATRDEGRGTDTQYF
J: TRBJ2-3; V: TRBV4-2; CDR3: CASSRSDPSDPRRGPTDTQYF
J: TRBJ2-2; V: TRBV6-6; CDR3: CASDEGTSSRELFF
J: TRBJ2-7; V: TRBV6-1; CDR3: CASSSGQERSYEQYF
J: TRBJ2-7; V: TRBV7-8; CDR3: CASSRDIYEQYF
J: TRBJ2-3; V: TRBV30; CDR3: CAWSVRLANYDTQYF
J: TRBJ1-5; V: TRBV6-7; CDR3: CASSYPGQGALGNQPQHF
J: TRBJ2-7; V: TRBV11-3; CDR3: CASSLGQGVAYEQYF
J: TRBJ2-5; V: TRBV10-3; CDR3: CAIRTTGGETQYF
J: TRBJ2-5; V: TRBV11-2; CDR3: CASSFGLAGGSGETQYF
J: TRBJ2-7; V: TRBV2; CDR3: CASAESGYSYEQYF
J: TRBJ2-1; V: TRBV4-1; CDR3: CASMRGGRDNEQFF
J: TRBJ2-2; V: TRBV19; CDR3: CASTTRKGGELFF
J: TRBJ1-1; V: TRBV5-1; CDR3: CASSPGSNTEAFF
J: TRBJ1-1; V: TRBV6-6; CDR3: CASRAGGGTEAFF
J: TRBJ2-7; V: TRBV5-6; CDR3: CASSLESSGKNF
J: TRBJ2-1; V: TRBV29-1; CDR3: CSVLRGGDEQFF
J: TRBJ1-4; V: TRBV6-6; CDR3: CASSRGGPNEKLFF
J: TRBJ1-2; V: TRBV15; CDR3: CATSRILQGYGNGYTF
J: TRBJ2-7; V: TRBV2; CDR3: CANTGQNYEQYF
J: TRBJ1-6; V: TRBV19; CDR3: CASSISTGNSPLHF